This TCR beta chain was profiled in a study of blood T cells in healthy people across ages. A second roughly 6 to 12 cycle PCR used barcoded and J-beta primers. The template-switch adaptor, which had 12 random nucleotides, put a tag on each cDNA molecule. One entry per CDR3 protein, called by TCRdb with MiXCR from the 5' RACE reads. The profile shows almost 1 million distinct CDR3 sequences, 45% to 60% of them singletons. About this clonotype: Its antigen is not identified. A much larger clone lies a single base off, so this may be a read error.

Findings and limits, study-wide: Greater diversity and more naive CD4+ cells were seen in long-lived donors than in aged donors.

Each sample provided at least 6 micrograms of extracted total RNA. This CDR3 comprises 12 residues. The V end lost 6 bases, the J end lost 13 bases, and 16 bases lay between the germline ends. The sample was blood. The rearrangement joins TRBV12-3 or TRBV12-4 to TRBJ2-1, with a possible D match to TRBD2 (5 bases). The sequence was collected from an older woman in good health. The DNA of the CDR3 is TGTGCCAGCAGCCCTAGCTCAGAGACCCAGTTCTTC. The encoded protein is CASSPSSETQFF.